This is a list of T cell receptor beta chains from one sample in a study of CD8+ T cells in alopecia areata. Profiling relied on immunoSEQ multiplex PCR, and the TCRdb table lists in-frame clones only, not all of them. This table has a few hundred thousand clones, roughly two fifths appearing once. The sample in question was CD4+ T cells sorted from blood, obtained between weeks 30 and 35, from a patient treated with tofacitinib. The origin of the receptors is a human donor with alopecia areata. The CDR3 runs from the conserved cysteine through the conserved F or W. D genes are given only for firm matches. For some rows the clone size is stated as once, few or many, or as a class when expanded; others skip it.

>.|TRBV30|few|TRBJ2-7
TGTGCCTGGATGACCATAGGTAGCTACGAGCAGTACTTC
CAWMTIGSYEQYF
>.|TRBV6-5|once|TRBJ1-1
TGTGCCAGCAGTTATTTACAGGCGAACACTGAAGCTTTCTTT
CASSYLQANTEAFF
>TRBD1|TRBV6-5|.|TRBJ1-5
TGTGCCAGCAGGCAAGACAGGGACAATCAGCCCCAGCATTTT
CASRQDRDNQPQHF
>TRBD1|TRBV29-1|.|TRBJ2-7
TGCAGCGTTGTCAACAGGGGCCCCTACGAGCAGTACTTC
CSVVNRGPYEQYF
>.|TRBV25-1|.|TRBJ2-1
TGTGCCAGCAGTGAATATGGAGCCAGCGGCTCCTACAATGAGCAGTTCTTC
CASSEYGASGSYNEQFF
>TRBD1|TRBV29-1|.|TRBJ1-2
TGCAGCGTCCTGACAGGGGAGCACTATGGCTACACCTTC
CSVLTGEHYGYTF
>.|TRBV30|.|TRBJ1-6
TGTGCCTGGAGTATCGGGACTACAAATTCACCCCTCCACTTT
CAWSIGTTNSPLHF
>.|TRBV7-3|.|TRBJ1-5
TGTGCCAGCAGCTCAGCTAGCAATCAGCCCCAGCATTTT
CASSSASNQPQHF
>TRBD1|TRBV18|.|TRBJ1-6
TGTGCCAGCTCGCCAGACAGGGCGCGGAATTCACCCCTCCACTTT
CASSPDRARNSPLHF
>TRBD2|TRBV7-2|.|TRBJ2-7
TGTGCCAGCAGCCCCAGGAGCGGGACCGCCTACGAGCAGTACTTC
CASSPRSGTAYEQYF
>.|TRBV7-9|.|TRBJ1-2
TGTGCCACCCAAGGGGCGAAAACCTATGGCTACACCTTC
CATQGAKTYGYTF
>TRBD1|TRBV18|few|TRBJ1-1
TGTGCCAGCTCACCCCGGGACAGCAACCCTAACACTGAAGCTTTCTTT
CASSPRDSNPNTEAFF
>.|TRBV4-1|.|TRBJ1-2
TGCGCCAGCAGCCAACCCGCCTCCGGGTCGAACTATGGCTACACCTTC
CASSQPASGSNYGYTF
>.|TRBV11-1|.|TRBJ2-3
TGTGCCAGCAGCACGACAGGTCAAAGGCCGCAGTATTTT
CASSTTGQRPQYF
>.|TRBV11-2|few|TRBJ2-5
TGTGCCAGCAGCCGAGCAGGGGAGACCCAGTACTTC
CASSRAGETQYF
>.|TRBV5-1|.|TRBJ2-5
TGCGCCAGCAGCCGGGTTGTGGGGATCCTCCAAGAGACCCAGTACTTC
CASSRVVGILQETQYF
>.|TRBV6-5|few|TRBJ2-6
TGTGCCAGCCGAGGGGCCAACTCTGGGGCCAACGTCCTGACTTTC
CASRGANSGANVLTF
>.|TRBV30|.|TRBJ1-2
TGTGCCTGGTCCGGGGCCGACTATGGCTACACCTTC
CAWSGADYGYTF
>.|TRBV7-6|.|TRBJ1-1
TGTGCCAGCAGCTTAGCGACACGGAAGAACACTGAAGCTTTCTTT
CASSLATRKNTEAFF
>.|TRBV4-1|.|TRBJ2-5
TGCGCCAGCAGCCACACTAGCTCTGGAGAGACCCAGTACTTC
CASSHTSSGETQYF
>.|TRBV30|once|TRBJ1-2
TGTGCCTGGAACGGGAACTATGGCTACACCTTC
CAWNGNYGYTF
>TRBD1|TRBV7-9|.|TRBJ2-5
TGTGCCAGCAGCCGGGACAGGGGAGAGACCCAGTACTTC
CASSRDRGETQYF
>.|TRBV29-1|.|TRBJ1-1
TGCAGCGTTGCATTAGAGGTAGCTTTCTTT
CSVALEVAFF
>TRBD2|TRBV29-1|few|TRBJ2-5
TGCAGCGTGAGGCTAGCGGACCAAGAGACCCAGTACTTC
CSVRLADQETQYF
>TRBD1|TRBV7-3|few|TRBJ2-2
TGTGCCAGCAGCTCCCCGGGACAGGGGTACACCGGGGAGCTGTTTTTT
CASSSPGQGYTGELFF
>.|TRBV7-9|few|TRBJ2-1
TGTGCCAGCAGCTTAACTAGTAGCAATGAGCAGTTCTTC
CASSLTSSNEQFF
>TRBD1|TRBV4-1|.|TRBJ2-1
TGCGCCAGCAGCCGGGGACAGGGTCCCTACAATGAGCAGTTCTTC
CASSRGQGPYNEQFF
>TRBD2|TRBV30|.|TRBJ2-1
TGTGCCTGGAGTGTAGCGGGAGGCTACAATGAGCAGTTCTTC
CAWSVAGGYNEQFF
>.|TRBV6-6|.|TRBJ2-7
TGTGCCAGCAGTTACTCTGCAGACCTCTACGAGCAGTACTTC
CASSYSADLYEQYF
>.|TRBV5-1|.|TRBJ1-4
TGCGCCAGCAGCTTTGCCGGGGCAGGTGAAAAACTGTTTTTT
CASSFAGAGEKLFF
>.|TRBV2|.|TRBJ2-7
TGTGCCAGCAGTGCAGAGGCGGCCTACGAGCAGTACTTC
CASSAEAAYEQYF
>TRBD2|TRBV11-2|.|TRBJ2-3
TGTGCCAGCAGCTCGCGACTAGCGGGACCAGATACGCAGTATTTT
CASSSRLAGPDTQYF
>.|TRBV5-6|few|TRBJ2-2
TGTGCCAGCAGCTTGAGGCAGGCGAACACCGGGGAGCTGTTTTTT
CASSLRQANTGELFF
>.|TRBV7-9|.|TRBJ1-1
TGTGCCAGCAGCTCACCGACATATGAAGCTTTCTTT
CASSSPTYEAFF
>.|TRBV30|few|TRBJ2-5
TGTGCCTGGAGTGTAGCCGGAAAGGAGACCCAGTACTTC
CAWSVAGKETQYF
>.|TRBV7-2|few|TRBJ2-1
TGTGCCAGCAGCTTAGGCCCCCCGAGGGTCAATGAGCAGTTCTTC
CASSLGPPRVNEQFF
>TRBD2|TRBV6-6|.|TRBJ2-7
TGTGCCAGCAGTTACGCCCGTGGGACTAGCGGCTACGAGCAGTACTTC
CASSYARGTSGYEQYF
>.|TRBV6-1|.|TRBJ2-7
TGTGCCAGCAGTGAAAATTTTGGGGGATACGAGCAGTACTTC
CASSENFGGYEQYF
>TRBD1|TRBV6-1|once|TRBJ2-5
TGTGCCAGCACCACCTTGACAGGGTGGGAGACCCAGTACTTC
CASTTLTGWETQYF
>.|TRBV29-1|.|TRBJ1-2
TGCAGCGTTGAACCCCGTTACGCGAAATCTTATGGCTACACCTTC
CSVEPRYAKSYGYTF